Each of the 23 T cell receptor beta chains below was sequenced from the same sample in a study of T cell repertoires in cytomegalovirus infection. TCRdb used MiXCR to reprocess the reads, holding one entry per CDR3 protein. The top ten hold approximately 13% of the sample, which has more than 400,000 distinct CDR3 sequences, 26% seen once. Sequences were obtained from PBMCs. Receptors were obtained from a human donor in good health (CMV status not recorded). Some clones in this sample may be carry-over from other donors' samples.

This clonotype appeared once. This may arise from a read error, as a much more abundant clone is one base away. The V call is TRBV6-5, the J call TRBJ2-1; TRBD2 aligns across 9 bases. Germline loops: CDR1 MNHEY, CDR2 SVGAGI. The ends lost 0 bases at V and 4 bases at J; junction bases unmatched: 1. This CDR3 spans 15 amino acids. The CDR3 DNA reads as TGTGCCAGCAGTTACTCGGCGGGAGGGTACAATGAGCAGTTCTTC. This gives the protein CASSYSAGGYNEQFF.

This chain joins TRBV7-8 and TRBJ2-7; the D gene is possibly TRBD2 (6 bases). Trimming cost V 5 bases and J 6 bases, with 14 bases left between them. The CDR3 runs 13 residues. Germline V gene lookup returns CDR1 SGHVS and CDR2 FQNEAQ. The chain's CDR3 is CASSPRLEREQYV. DNA for the CDR3: TGTGCCAGCAGCCCTCGACTAGAGCGCGAGCAGTACGTC.

This chain connects TRBV29-1 to TRBJ2-1, with D unresolved. The germline gives CDR1 SQVTM, CDR2 ANQGSEA. Trimming pared 4 bases from V and 7 bases from J, leaving 8 bases between. This CDR3 region has 11 residues. The CDR3 nucleotides are TGCAGCGTTGTAACGGCAAATGAGCAGTTCTTC. Amino acids: CSVVTANEQFF.

Remarks on this clonotype: Just one base apart from a much larger clone, this may be a read error. The chain carries TRBV6-5 and TRBJ2-7; 7 nucleotides agree with TRBD2. Germline CDR1 MNHEY, CDR2 SVGAGI. This CDR3 is 15 amino acids long. After removal of 2 bases from V and 3 bases from J, the junction contained 7 bases not matched to a gene. This CDR3 reads CASSYPSGVSYEQYV. As DNA, the CDR3 is TGTGCCAGCAGTTACCCGAGCGGGGTAAGCTACGAGCAGTACGTC.

This rearrangement joins TRBV5-6 to TRBJ2-5, with D unresolved. Trimming stripped 1 base from V and 2 bases from J, with 6 bases between. This CDR3 region has 13 residues. The germline CDR1 and CDR2 sequences are SGHDT and YYEEEE. CDR3 sequence: CASSLLFQETQYF. In nucleotides, the CDR3 is TGTGCCAGCAGCTTGCTATTTCAAGAGACCCAGTACTTC.

This clonotype has only a few counts. This sequence joins TRBV7-9 and TRBJ2-1, with no clear D. Germline V CDR1 and CDR2: SEHNR, FQNEAQ (reference sequence). V lost 1 base to trimming and J lost 6 bases, with 7 bases between them. CDR3 length: 13 amino acids. The CDR3 is CASSLETLNEQFF. CDR3 nucleotides: TGTGCCAGCAGCTTAGAGACTCTCAATGAGCAGTTCTTC.

V usage is TRBV7-9 and J usage is TRBJ1-2; D uncertain. The CDR3 has 11 residues. The germline CDR1 and CDR2 sequences are SEHNR and FQNEAQ (reference sequence). V lost 5 bases and J 12 bases, leaving 13 bases between the germline ends. The CDR3 nucleotides are TGTGCCAGCAGCCAGGAGGGAGGGAACACCTTC. Residues: CASSQEGGNTF.

This chain links TRBV7-3 with TRBJ2-7; 9 bases align to TRBD1. The V segment lost 5 bases and the J segment 2 bases; nucleotides outside the gene matches: 4. The CDR3 is 14 amino acids. Germline lookup yields CDR1 SGHTA and CDR2 FQGTGA. The CDR3 nucleotides are TGTGCCAGCAGCCTTGGGACAGGGCCCTACGAGCAGTACTTC. This gives the protein CASSLGTGPYEQYF. Complete variable domain (other parts from reference TRBV7-3 and TRBJ2-7): GAGVSQTPSNKVTEKGKYVELRCDPISGHTALYWYRQSLGQGPEFLIYFQGTGAADDSGLPNDRFFAVRPEGSVSTLKIQRTERGDSAVYLCASSLGTGPYEQYFGPGTRLTVT.

This clonotype was recorded a few times. J is TRBJ2-7 and V is TRBV27; TRBD1 agrees at 11 bases. Per germline, CDR1 MNHEY and CDR2 SMNVEV (reference sequence). The CDR3 totals 16 residues. V lost 6 bases and J lost 1; bases outside the gene matches: 8. As DNA, the CDR3 is TGTGCCAGCAGCAGGGCAGGACAGGGGGCATCCTACGAGCAGTACGTC. Its protein product is CASSRAGQGASYEQYV.

The chain couples TRBV30 to TRBJ2-1; 14 positions match TRBD2. Germline trimming cut 1 base from V and 10 bases from J; bases unmatched to any gene: 15. Germline V gene lookup returns CDR1 GTSNPN and CDR2 SVGIG (reference sequence). This CDR3 spans 18 amino acids. The chain's CDR3 is CAWSEWGRGLAGVKEQFF. The CDR3 DNA sequence: TGTGCCTGGAGTGAGTGGGGTAGGGGACTAGCGGGAGTAAAGGAGCAGTTCTTC.

This clonotype was detected ten times or more. This CDR3 reads CASSPRGLARNNEQFF. The CDR3 nucleotides read TGTGCCAGCAGCCCCCGAGGACTAGCGAGAAACAATGAGCAGTTCTTC. This rearrangement joins TRBV7-6 to TRBJ2-1; 9 nucleotides agree with TRBD2. V lost 5 bases and J lost 5; bases outside the gene matches: 10. The CDR3 runs 16 residues. Looked up from germline, CDR1 is SGHVS and CDR2 is FNYEAQ.

This clonotype has more than one count but fewer than ten. This sequence joins TRBV9 and TRBJ2-5, with TRBD2 matching 8 bases. Trimming cost V 4 bases and J 6 bases; bases outside gene matches: 11. Germline CDR1 SGDLS, CDR2 YYNGEE. There are 15 residues in the CDR3. The CDR3 bases are TGTGCCAGCAGCCCGGGCAGCGGGAGCTCACAGACCCAGTACTTC. Its translation: CASSPGSGSSQTQYF.

This rearrangement joins TRBV7-9 to TRBJ1-1; 7 positions agree with TRBD1. The CDR3 has 12 amino acids. The junction had 4 bases not matched to a gene; V was cut back by 1 base and J by 11 bases. Germline V lookup: CDR1 SEHNR, CDR2 FQNEAQ (reference sequence). The CDR3 region has the DNA TGTGCCAGCAGCTTAGAGGGGGCCGATGCTTTCTTT. It codes for CASSLEGADAFF.

This clonotype was seen at least ten times. The rearrangement links TRBV6-2 or TRBV6-3 to TRBJ2-1; D is perhaps TRBD2 (6 bases). Germline values: CDR1 MNHEY, CDR2 SVGEGT. The V end was cut by 0 bases, the J end by 2 bases, with 11 bases between. The CDR3 covers 16 residues. The CDR3 region has the DNA TGTGCCAGCAGTTACTCCCCAGGAGGGGCCTACAATGAGCAGTTCTTC. Its protein is CASSYSPGGAYNEQFF.

A few counts support this clonotype. The V call is TRBV7-9, the J call TRBJ1-1; D gene uncertain. V lost 5 bases and J 0 bases, leaving 7 bases between the germline ends. This CDR3 is 13 amino acids long. CDR1 SEHNR and CDR2 FQNEAQ come from the germline V gene (reference sequence). The CDR3 DNA reads as TGTGCCAGCAGCGCCTCTCTGAACACTGAAGCTTTCTTT. Protein: CASSASLNTEAFF.

This chain connects TRBV6-2 or TRBV6-3 to TRBJ2-7, with 8 bases matching TRBD2. Germline V CDR1 and CDR2: MNHEY, SVGEGT. V lost 2 bases and J lost 12; bases outside the gene matches: 18. This CDR3 has 16 residues. As DNA, the CDR3 is TGTGCCAGCAGTTACCCCGGGACTAGTCTATTTCCGCCCTTGTACGTC. Its translation is CASSYPGTSLFPPLYV.

This clonotype was counted at least ten times. The chain combines TRBV7-2 with TRBJ1-4; D unclear. The ends were cut back, 5 bases at V and 0 bases at J, with 4 bases in the middle. Per the germline V gene, CDR1 is SGHTA and CDR2 is FQGNSA. CDR3 size: 13 residues. The CDR3 DNA reads as TGTGCCAGCAGCAGATCAACTAATGAAAAACTGTTTTTT. Protein: CASSRSTNEKLFF.

This clonotype was seen only a few times. The chain combines TRBV7-2 with TRBJ1-2, with 8 bases matching TRBD1. V lost 5 bases to trimming and J lost 4 bases; unmatched junction nucleotides: 9. The length of the CDR3 is 15 residues. Per germline, CDR1 SGHTA and CDR2 FQGNSA. For the CDR3, the DNA is TGTGCCAGCAGCCCCCCAGGACAGGGCGGCTATGGCTACACCTTC. Its translation: CASSPPGQGGYGYTF.

This clonotype has a handful of counts. V gene TRBV6-1 combines with J gene TRBJ1-1; 7 nucleotides agree with TRBD1. V trimming: 5 bases; J trimming: 0 bases; junction bases outside the gene matches: 6. Germline V gene sequence: CDR1 MNHNS, CDR2 SASEGT. There are 15 residues in the CDR3. CDR3 protein: CASSRGQTMNTEAFF. The CDR3 DNA is TGTGCCAGCAGTCGGGGACAGACCATGAACACTGAAGCTTTCTTT.

This clonotype was seen a handful of times. The chain links TRBV7-9 to TRBJ1-5, with D uncertain. Looked up from germline, CDR1 is SEHNR and CDR2 is FQNEAQ (reference sequence). Trimming removed 4 bases at V and 8 bases at J, with 15 bases between. The CDR3 consists of 14 residues. DNA for the CDR3: TGTGCCAGCAGCTCGGATAGGGTACCGGAGCCCCAGCATTTT. Protein: CASSSDRVPEPQHF. Together with reference TRBV7-9 and TRBJ1-5, the CDR3 gives the full variable domain: DTGVSQNPRHKITKRGQNVTFRCDPISEHNRLYWYRQTLGQGPEFLTYFQNEAQLEKSRLLSDRFSAERPKGSFSTLEIQRTEQGDSAMYLCASSSDRVPEPQHFGDGTRLSIL.

The rearrangement uses TRBV4-2 and TRBJ1-2; D possibly corresponds to TRBD1 (6 bases). CDR1 and CDR2 (germline): LGHNA, YNFKEQ. This CDR3 is 13 amino acids long. V lost 4 bases and J lost 6, with 12 bases in between. CDR3 region: CASSRGQRNGYTF. As DNA, the CDR3 is TGTGCCAGCAGCCGAGGACAGAGAAATGGCTACACCTTC.

This clonotype was seen many times. The J gene is TRBJ1-6, the V gene TRBV7-2, with TRBD1 matching 8 bases. This CDR3 spans 15 amino acids. The germline V gene has CDR1 SGHTA and CDR2 FQGNSA. The V gene end was trimmed by 5 bases and the J gene end by 5 bases; junction bases not matched to a gene: 5. CDR3 sequence reads: CASSRTGSNNSPLHF. Written as DNA, the CDR3 is TGTGCCAGCAGCAGGACAGGGTCGAATAATTCACCCCTCCACTTT.

This chain joins TRBV28 and TRBJ1-5, with D uncertain. CDR1 is MDHEN, CDR2 SYDVKM, per germline. The V and J ends lost 7 bases and 0 bases respectively, with 7 bases between them. The CDR3 spans 13 residues. The CDR3 coding sequence is TGTGCCAGCAAGGCCTATAGCAATCAGCCCCAGCATTTT. It specifies CASKAYSNQPQHF.